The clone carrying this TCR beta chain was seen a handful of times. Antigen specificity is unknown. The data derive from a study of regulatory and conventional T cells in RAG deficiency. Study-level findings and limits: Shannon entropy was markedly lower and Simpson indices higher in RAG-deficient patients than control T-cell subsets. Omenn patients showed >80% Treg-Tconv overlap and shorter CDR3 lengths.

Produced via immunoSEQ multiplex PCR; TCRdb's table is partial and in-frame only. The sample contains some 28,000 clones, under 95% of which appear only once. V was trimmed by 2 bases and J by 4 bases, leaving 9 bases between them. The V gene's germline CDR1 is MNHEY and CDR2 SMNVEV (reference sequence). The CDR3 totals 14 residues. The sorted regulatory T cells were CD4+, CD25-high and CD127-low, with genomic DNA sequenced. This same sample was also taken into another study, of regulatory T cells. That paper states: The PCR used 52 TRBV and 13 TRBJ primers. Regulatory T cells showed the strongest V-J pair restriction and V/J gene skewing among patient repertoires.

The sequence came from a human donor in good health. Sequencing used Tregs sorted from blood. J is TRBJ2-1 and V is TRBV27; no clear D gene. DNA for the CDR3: TGTGCCAGCAGTTTACGTTCGGCTTACAATGAGCAGTTCTTC. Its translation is CASSLRSAYNEQFF.